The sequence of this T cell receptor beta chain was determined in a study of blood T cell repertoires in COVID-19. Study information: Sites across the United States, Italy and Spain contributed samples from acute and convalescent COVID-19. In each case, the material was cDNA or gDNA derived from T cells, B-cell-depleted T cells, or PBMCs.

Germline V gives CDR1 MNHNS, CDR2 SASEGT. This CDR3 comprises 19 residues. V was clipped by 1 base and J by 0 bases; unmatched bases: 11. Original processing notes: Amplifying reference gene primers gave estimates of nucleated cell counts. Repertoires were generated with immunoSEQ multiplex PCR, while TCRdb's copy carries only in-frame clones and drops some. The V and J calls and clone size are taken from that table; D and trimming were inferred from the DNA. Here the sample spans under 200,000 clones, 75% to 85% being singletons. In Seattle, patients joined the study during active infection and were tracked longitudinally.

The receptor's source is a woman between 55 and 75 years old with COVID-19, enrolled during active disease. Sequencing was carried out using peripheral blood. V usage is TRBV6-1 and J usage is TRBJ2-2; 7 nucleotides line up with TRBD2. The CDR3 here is CASSEVSAGRSANTGELFF. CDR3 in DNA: TGTGCCAGCAGTGAAGTCTCAGCGGGAAGATCCGCGAACACCGGGGAGCTGTTTTTT.